This T cell receptor (beta chain) emerged from a study of shared clonotypes between healthy human individuals. Study-wide points: Sharing across four donors was highest in naive CD4 (roughly 5%) and lowest in memory CD8 (around 0.4%).

V was pared by 2 bases and J by 3 bases, with 15 bases between. Germline loops: CDR1 SGHRS, CDR2 YFSETQ. The CDR3 runs to 15 residues. Method: immunoSEQ multiplex PCR; TCRdb's copy keeps in-frame clones and lacks some. Among some 2 million clones, roughly 94% were seen once, and the ten largest hold 0.1% to 0.15%. On this clone itself: No antigen is known for it.

The sample was naive CD4+ T cells sorted from blood. Noted subset: CD45RA+ positively selected. The TCR comes from a young man in good health. The V gene is TRBV5-1, the J gene TRBJ2-7; D is unresolved. The CDR3 DNA follows: TGCGCCAGCAGCTTTTGGTCCTTAAATAACTACGAGCAGTACTTC. Residues: CASSFWSLNNYEQYF.